This T cell receptor (beta chain) was sequenced for a study of T cell responses to AZD1222 COVID-19 vaccine. Generated by immunoSEQ multiplex PCR, the TCRdb table keeps only in-frame clones and is missing some. The sample contains about 180,000 clones, around 90% of which appear only once. Broader study findings: Clonal diversity may have been underestimated, and the donors were mostly white British, with more females than males.

The CDR3 runs to 17 residues. Trimming left V 3 bases short and J 2 bases short, with 20 bases between. The germline CDR1 and CDR2 sequences are SGHNT and YYREEE (reference sequence). A note on this clone: Its specificity is unknown.

The genes are TRBV5-4 and TRBJ1-1; D may be TRBD1 (5 bases). The receptor was derived from an adult who received the AZD1222 COVID-19 vaccine. The material sequenced was peripheral blood, taken 28 days after the second AZD1222 dose. CDR3 amino acids: CASSSEGAQQINTEAFF. The CDR3 nucleotides are TGTGCCAGCAGCTCAGAAGGGGCACAACAGATCAACACTGAAGCTTTCTTT. The whole variable domain, filled in from reference TRBV5-4 and TRBJ1-1, reads ETGVTQSPTHLIKTRGQQVTLRCSSQSGHNTVSWYQQALGQGPQFIFQYYREEENGRGNFPPRFSGLQFPNYSSELNVNALELDDSALYLCASSSEGAQQINTEAFFGQGTRLTVV.